The 17 T cell receptor beta chains given below trace back to one sample, sequenced in a study of graft-versus-host responses after intestinal transplantation. Measured with immunoSEQ multiplex PCR; TCRdb has only the in-frame clones, and not every one. The table shows some 100,000 clones, with roughly 87% occurring only once. For these TCRs, the target antigens are not known. This material consisted of unstimulated CD4+ T cells sorted from spleen or lymph node cells, taken before transplant. These receptors all come from a human donor who was the organ donor for an intestinal transplant.

CDR3 sequence: CASSSGWGDRYEQYF. CDR3 DNA: TGTGCCAGCAGTTCCGGTTGGGGGGATCGCTACGAGCAGTACTTC. The V and J genes are TRBV6-7 and TRBJ2-7, with D maybe TRBD2 (6 bases). TRBV6-7 is annotated as an ORF whose role is uncertain. V was shortened by 4 bases and J by 3 bases, with 16 bases between the two germline ends. This CDR3 comprises 15 residues.

This clone showed up just once. This sequence joins TRBV15 and TRBJ2-5; possible D gene TRBD2, 7 bases. CDR1 and CDR2 from the germline V gene are LNHNV and YYDKDF (reference sequence). Trimming stripped 2 bases from V and 5 bases from J, with 18 bases between. The CDR3 is 16 residues long. The CDR3 region is CATSRKPPEGGETQYF. DNA for the CDR3: TGTGCCACCAGCAGAAAGCCACCCGAGGGGGGGGAGACCCAGTACTTC.

This sequence joins TRBV10-3 and TRBJ2-7; D tentatively fits TRBD1 or TRBD2 (6 bases each). The CDR3 runs to 14 residues. Trimming shortened V by 7 bases and J by 2 bases, and 15 bases separated the two germline ends. Looked up from germline, CDR1 is ENHRY and CDR2 is SYGVKD. CDR3 sequence (DNA): TGTGCCATCATGGGGGGACACCCACCCTACGAGCAGTACTTC. Translating gives CAIMGGHPPYEQYF.

V is TRBV5-4 and J is TRBJ2-1; D not certain. V lost 3 bases, J lost 0 bases, and 16 bases lay in between. This CDR3 has 17 residues. CDR1 is SGHNT and CDR2 is YYREEE in the germline V gene (reference sequence). The CDR3 here is CASSWMEGPSSYNEQFF. CDR3 sequence (DNA): TGTGCCAGCAGCTGGATGGAAGGACCGAGCTCCTACAATGAGCAGTTCTTC.

The J gene is TRBJ1-2, the V gene TRBV11-2; TRBD1 matches at 10 bases. CDR3 length: 14 residues. Germline V CDR1 and CDR2: SGHAT, FQNNGV. Trimming at V came to 5 bases and at J to 8 bases, leaving 8 bases not matched to a gene. CDR3 loop: CASSPPGTGAGYTF. The DNA for the CDR3 is TGTGCCAGCAGCCCTCCCGGGACAGGGGCCGGCTACACCTTC.

V is TRBV4-2 and J is TRBJ2-3; TRBD2 matches 16 bases. Germline assignment: CDR1 LGHNA and CDR2 YNFKEQ. The CDR3 consists of 18 residues. V lost 4 bases and J lost 3; bases outside the gene matches: 7. The CDR3 is CASSLGLAGGLITDTQYF. DNA of the CDR3: TGTGCCAGCAGCCTGGGACTAGCGGGGGGGCTTATTACAGATACGCAGTATTTT.

The V call is TRBV5-4, the J call TRBJ2-7, with 7 bases matching TRBD1. Germline V gives CDR1 SGHNT, CDR2 YYREEE (reference sequence). The V segment lost 2 bases and the J segment 0 bases; nucleotides outside the gene matches: 2. This CDR3 has 14 residues. This CDR3 reads CASSLRDSSYEQYF. The CDR3 DNA is TGTGCCAGCAGCTTACGGGACAGCTCCTACGAGCAGTACTTC.

V is TRBV6-5 and J is TRBJ1-3, with D perhaps TRBD1 (5 bases). This CDR3 is built from 15 residues. The V gene lost 8 bases and the J gene lost 0 bases, with 14 bases spanning the gap. From germline, CDR1 is MNHEY and CDR2 SVGAGI. The CDR3 sequence: CASGRGSVSGNTIYF. CDR3 nucleotides: TGTGCCAGCGGAAGGGGTTCCGTCTCTGGAAACACCATATATTTT.

The chain has TRBV27 and TRBJ2-5, with 7 bases that match TRBD1. CDR1 and CDR2 (germline): MNHEY, SMNVEV (reference sequence). Losses at the gene ends were 10 bases for V and 3 bases for J; bases not matched to a gene: 8. The CDR3 contains 13 residues. The CDR3 sequence: CAIHGTAKETQYF. CDR3 sequence (DNA): TGTGCCATCCACGGGACAGCTAAAGAGACCCAGTACTTC.

The CDR3 region is CASSWRGTYTDTQYF. In DNA, the CDR3 is TGTGCCAGCAGCTGGAGGGGAACTTACACAGATACGCAGTATTTT. V and J are TRBV2 and TRBJ2-3, with a possible D match to TRBD2 (6 bases). CDR1 and CDR2 from the germline V gene are SNHLY and FYNNEI. V was clipped by 6 bases and J by 2 bases, with 15 bases between them. The CDR3 covers 15 residues.

J is TRBJ1-1 and V is TRBV19; 8 bases match TRBD1. Losses at the gene ends were 1 base for V and 4 bases for J; bases not matched to a gene: 8. The germline V gene has CDR1 LNHDA and CDR2 SQIVND (reference sequence). CDR3 length equals 16 residues. In DNA form, the CDR3 reads TGTGCCAGTAGTATAGGGCAGGGGGCGCGGATCACTGAAGCTTTCTTT. It is translated as CASSIGQGARITEAFF.

This chain connects TRBV19 to TRBJ1-5, with 9 nucleotides matching TRBD1. Germline lookup yields CDR1 LNHDA and CDR2 SQIVND (reference sequence). With 8 bases clipped from V and 5 bases from J, the junction kept 10 bases outside the gene matches. The CDR3 has 15 residues. DNA for the CDR3: TGTGCCAGTTACCCCGGGACAGGGATGGATCAGCCCCAGCATTTT. Protein sequence: CASYPGTGMDQPQHF.

The chain uses TRBV30 and TRBJ2-5; no clear D. Germline CDR1 reads GTSNPN; CDR2 reads SVGIG (reference sequence). The CDR3 runs to 14 residues. Between the trimmed V and J ends, which lost 0 bases and 2 bases, there was a span of 10 bases. CDR3 in amino acids: CAWSVRRRQETQYF. CDR3 bases: TGTGCCTGGAGTGTACGGCGGCGGCAAGAGACCCAGTACTTC.

The J gene is TRBJ2-7, the V gene TRBV27; D may be TRBD1 (6 bases). The CDR3 covers 14 residues. Trimming shortened V by 2 bases and J by 0 bases, and 8 bases separated the two germline ends. Germline V lookup: CDR1 MNHEY, CDR2 SMNVEV (reference sequence). The CDR3 loop is CASSLNRDSYEQYF. The DNA for the CDR3 is TGTGCCAGCAGTTTAAACAGGGACTCCTACGAGCAGTACTTC.

This rearrangement joins TRBV10-3 to TRBJ2-3; 7 nucleotides agree with TRBD1. The CDR3 has 12 residues. V dropped 11 bases and J dropped 6; count of bases not matched to a gene: 8. In germline, CDR1 is ENHRY, CDR2 SYGVKD. CDR3 coding DNA: TGTGCCGCAAGACAGGGTGCCGATACGCAGTATTTT. Translating gives CAARQGADTQYF.

The chain has TRBV30 and TRBJ1-2; D gene unclear. With 1 base removed from V and 11 bases from J, the gap between germline ends came to 11 bases. The CDR3 covers 11 residues. CDR1 GTSNPN and CDR2 SVGIG come from the germline V gene (reference sequence). CDR3 loop: CAWSAGYLYTF. The DNA of the CDR3 is TGTGCCTGGAGTGCGGGCTATCTTTACACCTTC.

The chain uses TRBV6-4 and TRBJ1-1; no firm D call. The CDR3 loop spans 13 amino acids. In germline, CDR1 is MRHNA, CDR2 SNTAGT. Trimming shortened V by 2 bases and J by 1 base, and 5 bases separated the two germline ends. The CDR3, as DNA: TGTGCCAGCAGTGACAGGGCGAACACTGAAGCTTTCTTT. This codes for CASSDRANTEAFF.